This TCR beta chain was observed in a study of T cell repertoires in cytomegalovirus infection. Study in general: From public TCR beta signatures came an indication of both CMV infection and matching HLA type. The study's findings and limits: Summed public TCR beta family frequency identified CMV carriers bearing the relevant HLA.

In this sample, this clonotype turned up a few times. Its cognate antigen is unknown. There are 15 residues in the CDR3. The trim removed 5 bases at V and 6 bases at J, leaving 7 bases unmatched. Germline V lookup: CDR1 SGHTA, CDR2 FQGNSA. TCRdb processed the reads anew with MiXCR; each CDR3 protein has one entry. The table has roughly 300,000 distinct CDR3 sequences, over 7.5% seen once; the top ten hold 4.3%. This receptor was obtained from a human donor in good health (CMV status not recorded). Some clones in this sample may be carry-over from other donors' samples. The specimen was PBMCs. V gene TRBV7-2 combines with J gene TRBJ2-1; 10 nucleotides line up with TRBD2. The CDR3 region has the DNA TGTGCCAGCAGCCAAGCGGGGGGGCTTTTCAATGAGCAGTTCTTC. Its translation is CASSQAGGLFNEQFF.